The rows below give T cell receptor beta chains drawn from one sample of a study of shared clonotypes between healthy human individuals. The repertoire was sequenced with immunoSEQ multiplex PCR; TCRdb's copy has only in-frame clones and lacks some. The sample lists some 1.5 million clones, around 95% occurring once. Sequenced input: naive CD4+ T cells sorted from blood. The receptors here all came from a young man in good health. Each CDR3 is given with its conserved first and last residue. The order of the fields is clone size, V gene, D gene, J gene, CDR3 protein, CDR3 DNA. A D gene is named only where the DNA matches it firmly. Where a row states a size, it is once, few, many or the class of an expanded clone; other rows omit it.

clone size: .; V gene: TRBV29-1; D gene: TRBD1; J gene: TRBJ1-1; CDR3 protein: CSVGTGGLGTEAFF; CDR3 DNA: TGCAGCGTTGGAACAGGGGGCTTGGGCACTGAAGCTTTCTTT
clone size: .; V gene: TRBV5-1; D gene: .; J gene: TRBJ2-1; CDR3 protein: CASSQGSNNEQFF; CDR3 DNA: TGCGCCAGCAGCCAGGGATCAAACAATGAGCAGTTCTTC
clone size: .; V gene: TRBV27; D gene: .; J gene: TRBJ2-1; CDR3 protein: CASSPLGEREQFF; CDR3 DNA: TGTGCCAGCAGTCCCCTCGGGGAGCGAGAGCAGTTCTTC
clone size: .; V gene: TRBV6-6; D gene: .; J gene: TRBJ1-4; CDR3 protein: CASSREVSTNEKLFF; CDR3 DNA: TGTGCCAGCAGTCGAGAAGTTTCAACTAATGAAAAACTGTTTTTT
clone size: .; V gene: TRBV18; D gene: TRBD2; J gene: TRBJ2-1; CDR3 protein: CASRGLAGAVEQFF; CDR3 DNA: TGTGCCAGCCGGGGACTAGCGGGAGCGGTTGAGCAGTTCTTC
clone size: .; V gene: TRBV7-3; D gene: .; J gene: TRBJ2-3; CDR3 protein: CASSLNPTPWDTQYF; CDR3 DNA: TGTGCCAGCAGCTTAAATCCGACTCCATGGGATACGCAGTATTTT
clone size: .; V gene: TRBV29-1; D gene: .; J gene: TRBJ2-5; CDR3 protein: CSVEVLGRESAEETQYF; CDR3 DNA: TGCAGCGTTGAAGTCCTTGGTAGGGAGTCCGCGGAAGAGACCCAGTACTTC
clone size: .; V gene: TRBV7-2; D gene: .; J gene: TRBJ2-3; CDR3 protein: CASSLEPRGTQYF; CDR3 DNA: TGTGCCAGCAGCTTAGAGCCAAGGGGTACGCAGTATTTT
clone size: once; V gene: TRBV11-1; D gene: .; J gene: TRBJ2-3; CDR3 protein: CASSPKGDTQYF; CDR3 DNA: TGTGCCAGCAGCCCGAAGGGAGATACGCAGTATTTT
clone size: .; V gene: TRBV7-6; D gene: TRBD2; J gene: TRBJ2-2; CDR3 protein: CASSLFLAGFNTGELFF; CDR3 DNA: TGTGCCAGCAGCTTGTTCCTAGCGGGATTTAACACCGGGGAGCTGTTTTTT
clone size: .; V gene: TRBV10-1; D gene: TRBD2; J gene: TRBJ2-1; CDR3 protein: CASSDQREGSNEQFF; CDR3 DNA: TGCGCCAGCAGTGATCAGCGGGAGGGAAGCAATGAGCAGTTCTTC
clone size: .; V gene: TRBV27; D gene: TRBD2; J gene: TRBJ2-1; CDR3 protein: CASSLMASGRNEQFF; CDR3 DNA: TGTGCCAGCAGTTTAATGGCTAGCGGGAGAAATGAGCAGTTCTTC
clone size: .; V gene: TRBV28; D gene: TRBD1; J gene: TRBJ1-2; CDR3 protein: CASSLLDRRTYGYTF; CDR3 DNA: TGTGCCAGCAGTTTATTGGACAGGCGAACCTATGGCTACACCTTC
clone size: .; V gene: TRBV5-4; D gene: .; J gene: TRBJ2-1; CDR3 protein: CASSLAGVAVPYNEQFF; CDR3 DNA: TGTGCCAGCAGCTTGGCAGGGGTAGCGGTACCCTACAATGAGCAGTTCTTC
clone size: once; V gene: TRBV29-1; D gene: .; J gene: TRBJ1-1; CDR3 protein: CSVSAGVNTEAFF; CDR3 DNA: TGCAGCGTGTCAGCGGGGGTGAACACTGAAGCTTTCTTT
clone size: .; V gene: TRBV6-4; D gene: .; J gene: TRBJ2-7; CDR3 protein: CASSDSKVRSYEQYF; CDR3 DNA: TGTGCCAGCAGTGACTCGAAAGTGAGATCCTACGAGCAGTACTTC
clone size: .; V gene: TRBV27; D gene: .; J gene: TRBJ1-2; CDR3 protein: CASSLRKGPGGYTF; CDR3 DNA: TGTGCCAGCAGTTTAAGAAAGGGACCGGGTGGCTACACCTTC
clone size: .; V gene: TRBV6-1; D gene: .; J gene: TRBJ2-7; CDR3 protein: CASRVSSYEQYF; CDR3 DNA: TGTGCCAGCAGGGTCAGCTCCTACGAGCAGTACTTC
clone size: .; V gene: TRBV11-2; D gene: TRBD2; J gene: TRBJ2-1; CDR3 protein: CASSRIAGGINEQFF; CDR3 DNA: TGTGCCAGCAGCCGGATAGCGGGAGGCATCAATGAGCAGTTCTTC
clone size: .; V gene: TRBV19; D gene: .; J gene: TRBJ2-1; CDR3 protein: CASQVSGRGEQFF; CDR3 DNA: TGTGCCAGCCAAGTATCTGGTAGGGGTGAGCAGTTCTTC
clone size: .; V gene: TRBV10-2; D gene: TRBD2; J gene: TRBJ2-1; CDR3 protein: CASSESTAGGNEQFF; CDR3 DNA: TGCGCCAGCAGTGAGTCGACAGCGGGGGGCAATGAGCAGTTCTTC
clone size: .; V gene: TRBV5-1; D gene: TRBD2; J gene: TRBJ2-5; CDR3 protein: CASSLASSGETQYF; CDR3 DNA: TGCGCCAGCAGCTTGGCATCTAGCGGGGAGACCCAGTACTTC